A selection of T cell receptor beta chains follows, all from one sample in a study of blood T cells in healthy people across ages. TCRdb fed the 5' RACE reads into MiXCR, producing one record per CDR3 protein. The repertoire consists of some 930,000 distinct CDR3 sequences, with 29% occurring once and the leading ten covering 9.5% to 13%. Separately, the same data were catalogued under a study of T cells of mothers and their children.

The specimen sequenced was blood. Receptors originate from a woman between 40 and 50 years old in good health. Each CDR3 is given with its conserved first and last residue. Each record gives: V gene, CDR3 length, J gene, CDR3 protein.

TRBV6-5	15	TRBJ1-2	CASSPESRGVSGYTF
TRBV9	16	TRBJ2-3	CASSIGSSGGTDTQYF
TRBV20-1	16	TRBJ1-5	CSASQARQPSNQPQHF
TRBV3-1	17	TRBJ1-1	CASSQGLRTEEDTEAFF
TRBV18	14	TRBJ2-7	CASSPSGGLNEQYF
TRBV20-1	14	TRBJ1-2	CSALGQGEGYGYTF
TRBV7-7	17	TRBJ2-7	CASSHPPGRLNSYEQYF
TRBV5-1	14	TRBJ2-1	CASSLTLRGNEQFF
TRBV27	15	TRBJ2-1	CASSLAGGPDNEQFF
TRBV28	16	TRBJ2-3	CASRAIAGARTDTQYF
TRBV18	13	TRBJ2-7	CASSPDGGLAQYF
TRBV6-1	13	TRBJ1-1	CACYDGQGTEAFF
TRBV27	14	TRBJ2-7	CASSSGTGMNEQYF
TRBV18	16	TRBJ1-5	CASSHTFGQGNQPQHF
TRBV10-3	14	TRBJ2-7	CAISLQGPTYEQYF
TRBV7-8	15	TRBJ2-1	CASSPMRRGHNEQFF
TRBV5-5	12	TRBJ2-1	CASSLHHGEQFF
TRBV2	14	TRBJ2-5	CAGSGGTQQETQYF
TRBV10-3	15	TRBJ1-5	CAISKGDLGNQPQHF
TRBV5-6	16	TRBJ1-3	CASSLEGGLSGNTIYF
TRBV7-3	15	TRBJ2-5	CASSLTNSKGETQYF
TRBV10-3	15	TRBJ2-7	CAISETTSGVHEQYF
TRBV20-1	13	TRBJ2-7	CSARGDGSYEQYF
TRBV28	15	TRBJ1-4	CASKLPGQGNEKLFF
TRBV20-1	11	TRBJ1-5	CSARSGRPQHF
TRBV12-3/TRBV12-4	13	TRBJ1-4	CASRFQRKEKLFF
TRBV5-1	17	TRBJ2-1	CASSFSGTGGVNNEQFF
TRBV28	14	TRBJ2-1	CASLLAGGYNEQFF
TRBV4-1	14	TRBJ2-7	CASSHRDATYEQYF